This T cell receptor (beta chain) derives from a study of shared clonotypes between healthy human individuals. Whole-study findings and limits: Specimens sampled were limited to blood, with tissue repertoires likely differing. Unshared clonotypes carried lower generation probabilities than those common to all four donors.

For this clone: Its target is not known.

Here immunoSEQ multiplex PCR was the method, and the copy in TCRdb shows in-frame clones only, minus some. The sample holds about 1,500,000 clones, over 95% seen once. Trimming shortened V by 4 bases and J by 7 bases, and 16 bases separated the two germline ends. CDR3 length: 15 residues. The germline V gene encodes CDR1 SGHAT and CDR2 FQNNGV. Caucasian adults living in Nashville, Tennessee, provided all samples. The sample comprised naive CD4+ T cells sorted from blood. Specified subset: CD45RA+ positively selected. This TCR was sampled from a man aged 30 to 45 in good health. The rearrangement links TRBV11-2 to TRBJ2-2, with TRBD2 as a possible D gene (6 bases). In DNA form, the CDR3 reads TGTGCCAGCAGCTCGGACCGGGACTTATACGGGGAGCTGTTTTTT. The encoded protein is CASSSDRDLYGELFF. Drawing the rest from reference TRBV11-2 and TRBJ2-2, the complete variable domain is EAGVAQSPRYKIIEKRQSVAFWCNPISGHATLYWYQQILGQGPKLLIQFQNNGVVDDSQLPKDRFSAERLKGVDSTLKIQPAKLEDSAVYLCASSSDRDLYGELFFGEGSRLTVL.